This is a list of T cell receptor beta chains from one sample in a study of Graves' ophthalmopathy and Graves' hyperthyroidism. TCRdb re-called the multiplex PCR reads through MiXCR, storing one row per CDR3 protein. The sample yields around 1.1 million distinct CDR3 sequences, roughly 35% seen once. Sequencing was carried out using peripheral blood or thyroid tissue (not recorded which). These receptors all stem from an adult man with Graves' hyperthyroidism. CDR3s include the opening cysteine and the closing phenylalanine or tryptophan. D genes are given only for firm matches. Clone size is shown for a subset of rows, as once, few, many or a class of expanded clone.

>TRBV20-1|TRBJ2-5|many|TRBD1
TGCAGTGCTAGCGGACAGGACAGGGCTTCATGGGAGACCCAGTACTTC
CSASGQDRASWETQYF
>TRBV7-9|TRBJ1-1|NA|NA
TGTGCCAGCAGCTTAAGGGGGAAAGATGGGATGAACACTGAAGCTTTCTTT
CASSLRGKDGMNTEAFF
>TRBV4-1|TRBJ2-7|many|TRBD1
TGCGCCAGCAGCTCTGACAGGGCCTCCTACGAGCAGTACTTC
CASSSDRASYEQYF
>TRBV7-9|TRBJ2-7|many|NA
TGTGCCAGCAGCTTTGACGAGCAGTACTTC
CASSFDEQYF
>TRBV4-2|TRBJ1-5|many|NA
TGTGCCAGCAGCCCTACCTCCAGGCAGCCCCAGCATTTT
CASSPTSRQPQHF
>TRBV7-2|TRBJ2-5|NA|TRBD1
TGTGCCAGCAGTGGGACAGTCTACCAAGAGACCCAGTACTTC
CASSGTVYQETQYF
>TRBV20-1|TRBJ2-7|NA|TRBD2
TGCAGTGCTAGCCTAGCGGGATTCATATCCGAGCAGTACTTC
CSASLAGFISEQYF
>TRBV7-8|TRBJ2-5|NA|TRBD1
TGTGCCAGCAGCTCGGTCAGGGGGAATCAGCCCCAGTACTTC
CASSSVRGNQPQYF
>TRBV19|TRBJ1-2|NA|NA
TGTGCCAGTAGTCGTGCCGGGACAAATTACTATGGCTACACCTTC
CASSRAGTNYYGYTF
>TRBV19|TRBJ1-5|many|NA
TGTGCCAGTAGCCATCAACAGGGTGTCCTTCAGCCCCAGCATTTT
CASSHQQGVLQPQHF
>TRBV7-2|TRBJ2-7|many|NA
TGTGCCAGCAGCTTAGAAGTGGGGCCCTACGAGCAGTACTTC
CASSLEVGPYEQYF
>TRBV30|TRBJ1-2|few|NA
TGTGCCTGGAGTTGGGGGGTTAATGGCTACACCTTC
CAWSWGVNGYTF
>TRBV10-3|TRBJ1-1|many|TRBD1
TGTGCCATCACCCGAACCGGACAGGGGGTTTGGTACACTGAAGCTTTCTTT
CAITRTGQGVWYTEAFF
>TRBV3-1|TRBJ2-5|many|NA
TGTGCCAGCAGCCAGATTTTGTCCAATCAAGAGACCCAGTACTTC
CASSQILSNQETQYF
>TRBV29-1|TRBJ2-7|NA|NA
TGCAGCGTCTTGGACCAGGGGGGGGACGAGCAGTACTTC
CSVLDQGGDEQYF
>TRBV11-2|TRBJ2-5|NA|TRBD2
TGTGCCAGCAGTTTACCCGGACTAGCGGGGGGGCAAGAGACCCAGTACTTC
CASSLPGLAGGQETQYF
>TRBV2|TRBJ2-7|NA|NA
TGTGCCAGCAGTTACTCGAACAGTCCCTACGAGCAGTACTTC
CASSYSNSPYEQYF
>TRBV4-3|TRBJ1-4|few|NA
TGCGCCAGCAGCCAAGATCCGGCCAGGCCCAAACTGTTTTTT
CASSQDPARPKLFF
>TRBV20-1|TRBJ2-7|many|NA
TGCAGTACTGGGTCCTACGAGCAGTACTTC
CSTGSYEQYF
>TRBV4-1|TRBJ1-1|NA|TRBD1
TGCGCCAGCAGCCAAGATCACCAGGGGGTGAGCACTGAAGCTTTCTTT
CASSQDHQGVSTEAFF
>TRBV14|TRBJ2-5|many|NA
TGTGCCAGCAGCCCAACTCGGACAGTCTGGGAGACCCAGTACTTC
CASSPTRTVWETQYF
>TRBV7-2|TRBJ2-5|many|NA
TGTGCCAGCAGCTCCAAACGGGGACAATCCGGGCAAGAGACCCAGTACTTC
CASSSKRGQSGQETQYF
>TRBV29-1|TRBJ1-1|NA|NA
TGCAGCGTTGTCGCGGCAGGGAATGGGGCTTTCTTT
CSVVAAGNGAFF
>TRBV5-1|TRBJ2-5|NA|NA
TGCGCCAGCAGCTTGGAGGGCCCCCAAGAGACCCAGTACTTC
CASSLEGPQETQYF
>TRBV7-9|TRBJ1-3|many|NA
TGTGCCAGCACCGCAACGAACAAAGGAGGAAACACCATATATTTT
CASTATNKGGNTIYF
>TRBV7-9|TRBJ1-5|NA|NA
TGTGCCAGCAGCTCCGGGGGTGGGCAGGGACGAACACAGCCCCAGCATTTT
CASSSGGGQGRTQPQHF
>TRBV19|TRBJ2-7|few|TRBD2
TGTGCCAGTAGTTTAGTCCCGGGACCCGCTCCTTCTAGCGGGAGGGCTCTTGAGCAGTACTTC
CASSLVPGPAPSSGRALEQYF
>TRBV5-1|TRBJ2-7|many|TRBD2
TGCGCCAGCAGCTTGGGAGAGCGGGATGTGGGGGAGCAGTACTTC
CASSLGERDVGEQYF
>TRBV7-8|TRBJ2-5|many|NA
TGTGCCAGCAGCACTCCCAGAGAGACCCAGTACTTC
CASSTPRETQYF
>TRBV2|TRBJ1-5|NA|NA
TGTGCCAGCGTTGAACCCCCCGGCAGGGTCCCTTGCAATCAGCCCCAGCATTTT
CASVEPPGRVPCNQPQHF
>TRBV25-1|TRBJ2-7|NA|TRBD1
TGTGCCAGCAGCCGATTCGTTTTGACAGGGTCGACCTACGAGCAGTACTTC
CASSRFVLTGSTYEQYF
>TRBV29-1|TRBJ2-7|few|TRBD1
TGCAGCGTTGAAGTACAGGGGCCGGGATACGAGCAGTACTTC
CSVEVQGPGYEQYF
>TRBV11-2|TRBJ2-7|NA|TRBD1
TGTGCCAGCAGCACCGGGACAGCCATGCACGAGCAGTACTTC
CASSTGTAMHEQYF
>TRBV20-1|TRBJ1-5|NA|NA
TGCAGTGCTAGAGATGAGGGCAGAGGGGTCAATCAGCCCCAGCATTTT
CSARDEGRGVNQPQHF
>TRBV12-3/TRBV12-4|TRBJ1-2|few|NA
TGTGCCAGCAGTTTTCAACTCGTAGATTCTAACTATGGCTACACCTTC
CASSFQLVDSNYGYTF
>TRBV20-1|TRBJ1-2|NA|NA
TGCAGTGCCAGCAGCTTGGGTCACATTGTAAACTATGGCTACACCTTC
CSASSLGHIVNYGYTF
>TRBV2|TRBJ1-5|many|NA
TGTGCCAGCAGTGATTGGCATCAGCCCCAGCATTTT
CASSDWHQPQHF
>TRBV19|TRBJ1-1|many|NA
TGTGCCAGTCTGGGGGGAAACACTGAAGCTTTCTTT
CASLGGNTEAFF
>TRBV7-2|TRBJ2-5|NA|NA
TGTGCCAGCAGATCACCCGGGGGAGAGACCCAGTACTTC
CASRSPGGETQYF
>TRBV7-9|TRBJ2-5|many|NA
TGTGCCAGCAGCTCCCGGGGAAACCCAGAGACCCAGTACTTC
CASSSRGNPETQYF
>TRBV7-9|TRBJ2-5|many|NA
TGTGCCAGCAGCTTATGGGCCCGCCGTGGAGAGACCCAGTACTTC
CASSLWARRGETQYF
>TRBV12-5|TRBJ2-7|many|NA
TGTGCTAGTGCCCTACTCCGGGACTTCACGGGGCAGTACTTC
CASALLRDFTGQYF
>TRBV29-1|TRBJ2-7|many|TRBD1
TGCAGCGTTGGGGGACAGGGAGTTTACGAGCAGTACTTC
CSVGGQGVYEQYF
>TRBV6-1|TRBJ1-4|few|NA
TGTGCCAGCAGGGCGGCAGGATTCAATGAAAAACTGTTTTTT
CASRAAGFNEKLFF
>TRBV20-1|TRBJ2-7|NA|NA
TGCAGTGCAGCGGGCAGCTCCCACGAGCAGTACTTC
CSAAGSSHEQYF
>TRBV7-2|TRBJ1-2|NA|TRBD1
TGTGCCAGCAGCCCCGGACAGGGGCTTAACTATGGCTACACCTTC
CASSPGQGLNYGYTF
>TRBV5-4|TRBJ2-5|NA|NA
TGTGCCAGCAGCTTCGAGGGAGAAGTCCAAGAGACCCAGTACTTC
CASSFEGEVQETQYF
>TRBV15|TRBJ2-7|many|NA
TGTGCCACCAGCGCCGAACTCCACGGGGCTATCTCCTACGAGCAGTACTTC
CATSAELHGAISYEQYF
>TRBV9|TRBJ2-5|once|NA
TGTGCCAGCAGCCGAGGGACCGCCGACCAAGAGACCCAGTACTTC
CASSRGTADQETQYF
>TRBV11-1|TRBJ1-1|many|NA
TGTGCCAGCAGCTTAGGCGTTGGCAATGAAGCTTTCTTT
CASSLGVGNEAFF
>TRBV20-1|TRBJ2-5|many|NA
TGCAGAGCCACACCGGGGGAGACCCAGTACTTC
CRATPGETQYF
>TRBV7-8|TRBJ1-2|many|NA
TGTGCCAGCACCGACGGGGGCCCCTTCAACTATGGCTACACCTTC
CASTDGGPFNYGYTF
>TRBV2|TRBJ1-6|many|NA
TGTGCCAGCAGTGGACGGGAGGGCAATTCACCCCTCCACTTT
CASSGREGNSPLHF
>TRBV7-9|TRBJ1-1|few|TRBD1
TGTGCCAGCAGTTTAATCGGAGGGGGCCGGCATACTTCGATACTTTACACTGAAGCTTTCTTT
CASSLIGGGRHTSILYTEAFF
>TRBV9|TRBJ2-2|NA|TRBD2
TGTGCCAGCAGCGCCGGTGGCGGGGGGAACACCGGGGAGCTGTTTTTT
CASSAGGGGNTGELFF
>TRBV6-5|TRBJ2-7|many|NA
TGTGCCAGCAGTAAGGACGGGTACGAGCAGTACTTC
CASSKDGYEQYF
>TRBV29-1|TRBJ1-3|few|NA
TGCAGCCTTGACAGCCTACTCTCTGGAAACACCATATATTTT
CSLDSLLSGNTIYF
>TRBV7-2|TRBJ1-5|many|NA
TGTGCCAGCAGCTTGGTCCCAAATCAGCCCCAGCATTTT
CASSLVPNQPQHF
>TRBV5-6|TRBJ2-2|NA|TRBD1
TGTGCCAGCAGGCCGCGGGACAGGGTGTCAACCGGGGAGCTGTTTTTT
CASRPRDRVSTGELFF
>TRBV5-1|TRBJ2-7|few|NA
TGCGCCAGCAGCTTAGTCGGCAGCTCGAACTACGAGCAGTACTTC
CASSLVGSSNYEQYF